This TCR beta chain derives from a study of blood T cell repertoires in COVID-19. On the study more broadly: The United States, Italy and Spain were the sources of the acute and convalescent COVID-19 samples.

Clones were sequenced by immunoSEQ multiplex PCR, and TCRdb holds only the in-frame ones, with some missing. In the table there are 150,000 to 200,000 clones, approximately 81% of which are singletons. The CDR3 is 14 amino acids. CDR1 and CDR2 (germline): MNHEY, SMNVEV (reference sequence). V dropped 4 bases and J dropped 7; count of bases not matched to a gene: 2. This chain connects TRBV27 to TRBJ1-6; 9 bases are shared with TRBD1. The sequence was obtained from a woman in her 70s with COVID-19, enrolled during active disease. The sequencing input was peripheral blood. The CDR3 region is CASSWDRDNSPLHF. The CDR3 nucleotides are TGTGCCAGCAGTTGGGACAGGGACAATTCACCCCTCCACTTT.